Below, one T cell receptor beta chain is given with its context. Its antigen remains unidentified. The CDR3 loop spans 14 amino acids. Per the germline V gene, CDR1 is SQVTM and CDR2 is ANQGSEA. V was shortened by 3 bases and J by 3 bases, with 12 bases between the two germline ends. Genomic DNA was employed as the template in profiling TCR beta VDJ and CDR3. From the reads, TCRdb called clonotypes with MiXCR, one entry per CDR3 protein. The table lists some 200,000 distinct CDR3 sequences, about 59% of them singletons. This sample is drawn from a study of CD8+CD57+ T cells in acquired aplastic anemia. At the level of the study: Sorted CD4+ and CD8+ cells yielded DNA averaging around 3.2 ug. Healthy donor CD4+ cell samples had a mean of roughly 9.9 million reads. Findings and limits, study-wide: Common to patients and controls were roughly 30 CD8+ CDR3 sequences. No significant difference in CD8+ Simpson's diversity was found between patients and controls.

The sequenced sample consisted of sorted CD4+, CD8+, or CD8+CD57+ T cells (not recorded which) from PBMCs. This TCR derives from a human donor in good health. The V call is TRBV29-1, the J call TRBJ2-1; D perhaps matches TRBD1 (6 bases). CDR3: CSVEPGDIYNEQFF. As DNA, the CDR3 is TGCAGCGTTGAGCCAGGGGATATCTACAATGAGCAGTTCTTC.